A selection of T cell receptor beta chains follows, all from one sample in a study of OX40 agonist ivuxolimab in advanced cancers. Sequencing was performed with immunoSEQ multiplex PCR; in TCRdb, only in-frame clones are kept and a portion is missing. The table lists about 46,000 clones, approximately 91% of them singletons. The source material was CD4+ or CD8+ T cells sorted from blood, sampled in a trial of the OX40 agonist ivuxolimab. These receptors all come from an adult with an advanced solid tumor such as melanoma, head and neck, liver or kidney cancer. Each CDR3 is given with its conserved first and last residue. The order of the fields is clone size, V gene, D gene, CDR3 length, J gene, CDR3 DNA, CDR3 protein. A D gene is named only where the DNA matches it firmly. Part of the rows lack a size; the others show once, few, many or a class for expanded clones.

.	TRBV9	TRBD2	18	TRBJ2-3	TGTGCCAGCAGCGAACCCTCGGGACTAGACGGAGGCACAGATACGCAGTATTTT	CASSEPSGLDGGTDTQYF
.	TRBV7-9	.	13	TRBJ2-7	TGTGCCAGCAGCCCGACAAGCTCCTACGAGCAGTACTTC	CASSPTSSYEQYF
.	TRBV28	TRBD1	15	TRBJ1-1	TGTGCCAGCAGTTTAGGACAGGGGTTCAGAACTGAAGCTTTCTTT	CASSLGQGFRTEAFF
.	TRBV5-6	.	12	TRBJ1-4	TGTGCCAGCTCCGGTGGATCTGAAAAACTGTTTTTT	CASSGGSEKLFF
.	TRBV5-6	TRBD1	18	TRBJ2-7	TGTGCCAGCAGCCCCGGGGCCGCAACCGGGACAGGGTTCAACGAGCAGTACTTC	CASSPGAATGTGFNEQYF
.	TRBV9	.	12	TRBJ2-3	TGTGCCAGCAGCGTGGGCACAGATACGCAGTATTTT	CASSVGTDTQYF
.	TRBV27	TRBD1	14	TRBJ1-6	TGTGCCAGCAGGGGACAGGGATATAATTCACCCCTCCACTTT	CASRGQGYNSPLHF
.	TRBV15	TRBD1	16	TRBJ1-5	TGTGCCACCAGCAGAGACAAGGACAGGGTCGATCAGCCCCAGCATTTT	CATSRDKDRVDQPQHF
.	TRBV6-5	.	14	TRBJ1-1	TGTGCCAGCAGTTACGTTCCTCTGGACACTGAAGCTTTCTTT	CASSYVPLDTEAFF
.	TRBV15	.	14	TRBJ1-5	TGTGCCACCAGCAGAGACTGGAGCAATCAGCCCCAGCATTTT	CATSRDWSNQPQHF
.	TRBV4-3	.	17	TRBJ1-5	TGCGCCAGCAGCCAAGATATAGCATTCTCTAGCAATCAGCCCCAGCATTTT	CASSQDIAFSSNQPQHF
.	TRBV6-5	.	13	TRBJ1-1	TGTGCCAGCAGTTATGGGCAGCTGACGGGAGCTTTCTTT	CASSYGQLTGAFF
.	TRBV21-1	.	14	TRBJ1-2	TGTGCCAGCAGCACCCTGACAGGCCCCTATGGCTACACCTTC	CASSTLTGPYGYTF
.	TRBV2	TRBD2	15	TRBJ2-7	TGTGCCAGAGCTGGGGAGCGGGGGGGCTTCGACGAGCAGTACTTC	CARAGERGGFDEQYF
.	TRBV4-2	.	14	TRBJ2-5	TGTGCCAGCAGCCAGGACGTGGGTCCAGAGACCCAGTACTTC	CASSQDVGPETQYF
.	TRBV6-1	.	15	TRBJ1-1	TGTGCCAGCAGCTTAGGGTCCACTATGAACACTGAAGCTTTCTTT	CASSLGSTMNTEAFF
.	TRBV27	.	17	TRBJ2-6	TGTGCCAGCAGCCTCGCGGGTAGCCCCTCTGGGGCCAACGTCCTGACTTTC	CASSLAGSPSGANVLTF
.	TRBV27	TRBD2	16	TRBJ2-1	TGTGCCAGCAGTTCAGGCCGACTAGCGGGCGAGAATGAGCAGTTCTTC	CASSSGRLAGENEQFF
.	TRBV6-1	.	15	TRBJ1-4	TGTGCCAGCATGCTTTGGATAGCAACTAATGAAAAACTGTTTTTT	CASMLWIATNEKLFF
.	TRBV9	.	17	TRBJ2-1	TGTGCCAGCAGCGTACAGAGGGACCGCCAAAATGAGAATGAGCAGTTCTTC	CASSVQRDRQNENEQFF
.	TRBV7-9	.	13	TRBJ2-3	TGTGCCAGCAGCTTAGCGCTAGGGGATACGCAGTATTTT	CASSLALGDTQYF
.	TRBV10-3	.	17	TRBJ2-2	TGTGCCATCAGTGAGGGGTCCATCGCGTTGGGCCTCGGGGAGCTGTTTTTT	CAISEGSIALGLGELFF
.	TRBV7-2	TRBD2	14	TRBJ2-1	TGTGCCAGCAGCTTAATACTAGCGGGCAATGAGCAGTTCTTC	CASSLILAGNEQFF
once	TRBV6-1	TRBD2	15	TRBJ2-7	TGTGCCACCGCAGGACGGGAGGGTCGAATCTACGAGCAGTACTTC	CATAGREGRIYEQYF
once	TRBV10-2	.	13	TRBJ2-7	TGCGCCAGCAGTGAGCCAGGGTCCTACGAGCAGTACTTC	CASSEPGSYEQYF
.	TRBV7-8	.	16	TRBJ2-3	TGTGCCAGCAGCTTATTCGCGGAGGCTAGCACAGATACGCAGTATTTT	CASSLFAEASTDTQYF
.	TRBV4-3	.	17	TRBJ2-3	TGCGCCAGCAGCCAAGATCGGGTGGGGGGCGTCACAGATACGCAGTATTTT	CASSQDRVGGVTDTQYF
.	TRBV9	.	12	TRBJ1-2	TGTGCCAGCAGCAGTCAGGGAAATGGCTACACCTTC	CASSSQGNGYTF
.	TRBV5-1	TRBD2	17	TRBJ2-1	TGCGCCAGCAGCTGGACTAGCGGGAGGCTTGAGTACAATGAGCAGTTCTTC	CASSWTSGRLEYNEQFF
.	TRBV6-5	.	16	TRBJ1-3	TGTGCCAGCAGTTATTCGGGGGATAGCTCTGGAAACACCATATATTTT	CASSYSGDSSGNTIYF
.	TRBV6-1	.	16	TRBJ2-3	TGTGCCAGCAGTGGGAGCGGTCTAATAAGCACAGATACGCAGTATTTT	CASSGSGLISTDTQYF
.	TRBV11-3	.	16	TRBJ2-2	TGTGCCAGCAGCTTAGGAGCGACAGGTCTCACCGGGGAGCTGTTTTTT	CASSLGATGLTGELFF
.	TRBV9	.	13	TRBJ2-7	TGTGCCAGCAGCCCGGGGGACTCCTACGAGCAGTACTTC	CASSPGDSYEQYF
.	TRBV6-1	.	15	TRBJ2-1	TGTGCCAGCAGTGAAGGACAGACCTCCTACAATGAGCAGTTCTTC	CASSEGQTSYNEQFF
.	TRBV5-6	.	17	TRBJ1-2	TGTGCCAGCAGCTTGGGACCGAGGGACACCGCCAACTATGGCTACACCTTC	CASSLGPRDTANYGYTF
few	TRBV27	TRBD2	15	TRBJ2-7	TGTGCCAGCAGTTTTTTAGCGGGAGGGCCCTACGAGCAGTACTTC	CASSFLAGGPYEQYF
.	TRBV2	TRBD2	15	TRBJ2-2	TGTGCCAGCAAAACTAGCGGGGGGGCATCCGGGGAGCTGTTTTTT	CASKTSGGASGELFF
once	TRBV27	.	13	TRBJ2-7	TGTGCCAGCAGAGGTCCCGGGGACTACGAGCAGTACTTC	CASRGPGDYEQYF
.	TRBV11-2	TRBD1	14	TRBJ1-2	TGTGCCAGCAGCTCATGGACAGGGAACTATGGCTACACCTTC	CASSSWTGNYGYTF
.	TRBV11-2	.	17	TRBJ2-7	TGTGCCAGCAGCTTAGACGGCTGGGGGATAGGGACCTACGAGCAGTACTTC	CASSLDGWGIGTYEQYF
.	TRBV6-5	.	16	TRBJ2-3	TGTGCCAGCAGTTCCAGCTTCGTCCTTTTGACAGATACGCAGTATTTT	CASSSSFVLLTDTQYF
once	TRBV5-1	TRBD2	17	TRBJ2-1	TGCGCCAGCAGCTTAACGACTAGCGGGGGGGCTGCCAATGAGCAGTTCTTC	CASSLTTSGGAANEQFF
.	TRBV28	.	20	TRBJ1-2	TGTGCCAGCAGTTTCAGGAGGGGAATACTTGTCCACACACGCTACCGTGGCTACACCTTC	CASSFRRGILVHTRYRGYTF
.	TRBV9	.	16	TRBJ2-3	TGTGCCAGCAGCGTAGAGTTTGACATCAACACAGATACGCAGTATTTT	CASSVEFDINTDTQYF
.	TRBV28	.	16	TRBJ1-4	TGTGCCAGCAGTTTACCTTGGGCAGCCGCTAATGAAAAACTGTTTTTT	CASSLPWAAANEKLFF
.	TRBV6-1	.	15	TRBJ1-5	TGTGCCAGCAGTGCCGGGACAACTAGCAATCAGCCCCAGCATTTT	CASSAGTTSNQPQHF
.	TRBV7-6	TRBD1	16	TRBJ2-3	TGTGCCAGCAGCTTAGCGGGACAGGCTAGCACAGATACGCAGTATTTT	CASSLAGQASTDTQYF
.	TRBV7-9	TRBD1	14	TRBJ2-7	TGTGCCAGCAGCTTAGGGACAGGGGACCACGAGCAGTACTTC	CASSLGTGDHEQYF
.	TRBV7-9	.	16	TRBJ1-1	TGTGCCAGCAGCTCCCCCCGTTCGGGTGTTAACACTGAAGCTTTCTTT	CASSSPRSGVNTEAFF
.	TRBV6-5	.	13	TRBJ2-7	TGTGCCAGCAGTCCGACTGGGCCCTACGAGCAGTACTTC	CASSPTGPYEQYF
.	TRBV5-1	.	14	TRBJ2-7	TGCGCCAGCAGCTTGTGGACGAAGAACTACGAGCAGTACTTC	CASSLWTKNYEQYF
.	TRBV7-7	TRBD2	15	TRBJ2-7	TGTGCCAGCAGCTTACTAGCGGGAGCCGACAACGAGCAGTACTTC	CASSLLAGADNEQYF
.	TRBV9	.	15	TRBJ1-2	TGTGCCAGCAGCGTAGGTACCGGGACGGATTATGGCTACACCTTC	CASSVGTGTDYGYTF
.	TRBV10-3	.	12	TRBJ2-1	TGTGCCATCAGCCCCACTCCCCATGAGCAGTTCTTC	CAISPTPHEQFF
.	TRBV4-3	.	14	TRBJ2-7	TGCGCCAGCAGCCCCTCGCAGGGGCACTACGAGCAGTACTTC	CASSPSQGHYEQYF
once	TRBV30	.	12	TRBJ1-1	TGTGCTCTTGGACAAACGAACACTGAAGCTTTCTTT	CALGQTNTEAFF
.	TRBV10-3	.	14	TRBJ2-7	TGTGCCATCAGGGACAGCCAGAGCTCCTACGAGCAGTACTTC	CAIRDSQSSYEQYF
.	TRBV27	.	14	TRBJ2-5	TGTGCCAGCAGTTTCACGGGGGCGGGGGAGACCCAGTACTTC	CASSFTGAGETQYF
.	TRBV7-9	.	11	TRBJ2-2	TGTGCCAGCAGCTACACCGGGGAGCTGTTTTTT	CASSYTGELFF